This section outlines one T cell receptor beta chain sequence together with its context. This clonotype was found once. Its antigen remains undetermined. Base qualities are not recorded, but no much larger clone differs from it by a single base. A single read offers scant evidence. Stable Graves' hyperthyroidism was defined as the absence of progression to ophthalmopathy over 18 months of follow-up. The hyperthyroidism patients were between 18 and 65 years old and newly diagnosed, with a disease duration of less than 2 months. Patients with uncontrolled infections, other autoimmune diseases, pregnancy or lactation were excluded. Diagnoses were established on the basis of clinical symptoms, serum thyroxine and TRAb, thyroid ultrasound, and orbital computed tomography. PBMCs were separated from 8 to 10 ml of fresh peripheral blood using Ficoll-Paque density gradient centrifugation. Trizol reagent was used to extract total RNA, and RNA quality was then checked on an Agilent 2100 Bioanalyzer.

The CDR3 contains 15 residues, cysteine and phenylalanine counted. The entry retains the CDR3 DNA only, 45 bases that are in frame from base 1. The V end loses 0 bases and the J end loses 2 bases, and a stretch of 11 bases separates them. The sample is drawn from a study of T cells in Graves' hyperthyroidism and ophthalmopathy (dated by TCRdb to the late 2010s). Study-level background: Peripheral blood samples were taken at initial diagnosis, before any treatment was given. The approximately 100 discovery patients were randomly divided into training and test sets at a 7:3 ratio. Prospective prediction of ophthalmopathy was tested in an independent validation cohort of 18 to 20 hyperthyroidism patients and 17 patients who later progressed to ophthalmopathy. To identify distinguishing TCR V-J signatures, a discovery cohort of about 100 patients was used, comprising 40 to 45 with Graves' ophthalmopathy and approximately 58 with stable Graves' hyperthyroidism. The study also compared thyroid tissue and blood T-cell repertoires from five or six Graves' hyperthyroidism patients. TCR Vbeta CDR3 sequencing of 120 to 150 peripheral blood samples (under 45 ophthalmopathy, 75 or so hyperthyroidism and roughly 17 progressor patients) is reported in the paper. After blood sampling, hyperthyroidism patients were treated with methimazole at a starting dose of 30 mg daily, and ophthalmopathy patients were treated with high-dose intravenous methylprednisolone.

Beyond this particular receptor, the publication reports: Most expanded thyroid clonotypes (frequency above 0.001) were also detected in blood, a finding suggesting that blood repertoires may reflect thyroid immune responses. A model built on a 13 V-J signature distinguished ophthalmopathy from stable hyperthyroidism, reaching around 90% sensitivity and approximately 83% specificity in cross-validation and 80%/75% in testing. In validation, the model predicted progression to ophthalmopathy with 55% to 71% sensitivity and approximately 78% specificity, a median of 6.5 months before onset. No statistical method was used to fix the sample size in advance, and group allocation was not hidden from the investigators.

The TCR beta CDR3 regions were amplified from the RNA transcripts. The first round of RT-PCR for the TCR CDR3 was performed with the HTBI primer set and the Qiagen OneStep RT-PCR kit. A second multiplex PCR round built the libraries, followed by size selection and purification. Sequencing of the libraries was done on an Illumina HiSeq2000 using paired-end 100 bp reads. The authors processed their data as follows. SOAPnuke was used to process the raw data, with reads discarded if the reads contained adapters or uncalled bases, had a mean Phred below 15, or lacked an exact constant-primer or identifier match. High-quality paired reads were merged using COPE v1.2.5, and each unique nucleotide sequence was defined as a clonotype. MiTCR v1.1 was used to align clonotypes to the IMGT TRBV, TRBD and TRBJ reference segments. Analysis was restricted to V-J combinations with a frequency above 0.0001, which covered 98% to 99.2% of repertoires. A TCS score was defined as the ratio of F50 (clonal expansion) to E x V (chaos), with BLOSUM62-based TCRdist applied between CDR3 peptides within each V-J. Welch's t-statistics and random forest reduced approximately 520 V-J features to 10 to 15, which were used in a naive Bayes classifier (R e1071). TCRdb itself trimmed the public reads at Q25 with fastp, ran MiXCR and retained productive beta chains. When rows share a CDR3 protein, they turn into one entry using the most common DNA and genes. The V and J calls come from TCRdb's annotation, not from the publication. In all, the sample holds approximately 520,000 distinct CDR3 sequences, and less than 25% of those were seen once. Less than 30% of the sample is taken by the ten largest.

The sequence came from a man between 18 and 35 years old with Graves' hyperthyroidism. Recombination joined TRBV12-3 or TRBV12-4 with TRBJ2-7, with no D gene named confidently. What was sequenced was blood. The nucleotide sequence reads TGTGCCAGCAGTTTAGCTTTCGGAGACACCTACGAGCAGTACTTC. It encodes CASSLAFGDTYEQYF.